Sequencing of this T cell receptor beta chain was carried out in a study of blood T cell repertoires in COVID-19. Across the whole study: Samples taken during acute and convalescent COVID-19 were collected in the United States, Italy and Spain. T cells, B-cell-depleted T cells, or PBMCs provided the cDNA or gDNA that served as material.

Per the study methods: Estimates of nucleated cell counts were drawn from the amplification of reference gene primers. This table comes from immunoSEQ multiplex PCR, and its TCRdb copy is limited to in-frame clones, with some not included. V and J calls and clone size are given by that table; D and trimming were obtained from the DNA. The repertoire holds about 97,000 clones, with 85% as singletons. V dropped 0 bases and J dropped 0; count of bases not matched to a gene: 7. CDR1 is SGHNT and CDR2 is YENEEA in the germline V gene. CDR3 length equals 19 residues. V gene TRBV11-3 combines with J gene TRBJ2-1; 11 bases are shared with TRBD2. What was sequenced was peripheral blood. This clonotype was sampled from a woman between 70 and 85 years old with active or convalescent COVID-19. CDR3 sequence reads: CASSLDGTSGLLSYNEQFF. The CDR3 DNA follows: TGTGCCAGCAGCTTAGATGGGACTAGCGGCCTGCTCTCCTACAATGAGCAGTTCTTC.